Detailed here is one TCR beta chain. Its antigen is still unknown. The germline gene is not matched at one end of the junction; a read error may be the cause. This entry is derived from a study of tumor-infiltrating lymphocytes in primary liver carcinoma. From germline, CDR1 is MNHEY and CDR2 SVGAGI. CDR3 length: 11 residues. Starting material of about 450 ng total RNA yielded TCR beta cDNA via a constant-region primer. Slightly modified ARM-PCR with three nested multiplex PCR rounds yielded TCR beta libraries. Rounds one and two of PCR, each of roughly 10 cycles, were primed with TRBV1-TRBV30 forward primers and a C-beta reverse primer. TCRdb called the multiplex PCR reads again in MiXCR, with one record for every CDR3 protein. The table has about 210,000 distinct CDR3 sequences, 85% seen once. Scientists recovered RNA and DNA together from about 21-30 mg of unsorted bulk tissue. Whole-study results and caveats: Lesser overlap characterized tumor-adjacent and tumor-blood pairs relative to tumor region pairs. Just about 7-25% of leading clones were found in every one of five regions.

Sequenced material: tumor tissue from primary liver carcinoma. This TCR came from a man aged 40-55 years with primary liver carcinoma and hepatitis B virus infection. This sequence joins TRBV6-5 and TRBJ1-2; D unclear. CDR3 nucleotide sequence: TGTGCCTGCACCGATGGGAGAGGCTACATCTTC. This encodes CACTDGRGYIF.